The T cell receptor (beta chain) described here comes from a study of a mutant IDH1 vaccine in newly diagnosed glioma. Overall study: Initiation of the vaccine course occurred 4-6 weeks after radiotherapy alone, or alongside temozolomide cycles. Prior therapy was radiotherapy, temozolomide, or both; most received both. The study, taken as a whole, reports: The vaccine induced immune responses, and these occurred in around 93% of patients.

The sample's time point: week 23, last vaccination. The study gave 300 ug of mutant IDH1 20-mer peptide per vaccine dose, with topical imiquimod. New astrocytomas of WHO grade 3 or 4 that were IDH1-mutant and ATRX-lost were found in the donors. As regards this clone: Its specificity is unknown.

Generated by immunoSEQ multiplex PCR, the TCRdb table keeps only in-frame clones and is missing some. The table records about 29,000 clones, less than 90% of them present only once. Sequences were derived from PBMCs, sampled from a glioma patient whose treatment included an IDH1 peptide vaccine. This clonotype was sampled from a woman younger than 35 with glioma.

The CDR3 is CASSSRPPGGNEKLFF. The CDR3 DNA sequence: TGTGCCAGCAGCTCGAGGCCCCCAGGGGGGAATGAAAAACTGTTTTTT. The chain has TRBV7-9 and TRBJ1-4, with 7 positions matching TRBD1. The germline CDR1 and CDR2 sequences are SEHNR and FQNEAQ (reference sequence). V lost 4 bases to trimming and J lost 5 bases; unmatched junction nucleotides: 10. The CDR3 runs 16 residues.